This T cell receptor beta chain derives from a study of CD8+ T cells in alopecia areata. Isolated RNA was reverse transcribed into cDNA used as the sequencing template. Method: immunoSEQ multiplex PCR; TCRdb's copy keeps in-frame clones and lacks some. The sample records about 260,000 clones, 60% being singletons. Notes on this clone: Different DNA sequences within this sample yield the same CDR3.

Documented treatment: oral pan-JAK inhibitor, 5-10 mg twice daily. The CDR3 runs 11 residues. The V end was cut by 1 base, the J end by 3 bases, with 4 bases between. Germline CDR1 reads SQVTM; CDR2 reads ANQGSEA. This sample comprised CD4+ T cells sorted from blood, obtained at week 52, from a patient treated with tofacitinib. This receptor was obtained from a human donor with alopecia areata. The rearrangement links TRBV29-1 to TRBJ2-7; no firm D call. CDR3 nucleotides: TGCAGCGTTGAAGCCGGCTACGAGCAGTACTTC. This sequence encodes CSVEAGYEQYF.